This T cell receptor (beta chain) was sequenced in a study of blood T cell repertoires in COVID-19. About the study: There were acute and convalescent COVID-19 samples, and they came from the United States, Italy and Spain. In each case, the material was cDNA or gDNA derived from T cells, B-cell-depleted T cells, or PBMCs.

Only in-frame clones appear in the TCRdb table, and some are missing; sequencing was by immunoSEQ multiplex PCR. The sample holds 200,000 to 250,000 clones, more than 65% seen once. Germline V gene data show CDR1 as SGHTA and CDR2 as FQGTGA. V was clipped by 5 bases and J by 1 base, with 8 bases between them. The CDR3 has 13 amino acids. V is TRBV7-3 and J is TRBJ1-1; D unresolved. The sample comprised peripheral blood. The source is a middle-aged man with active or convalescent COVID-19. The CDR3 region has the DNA TGTGCCAGCAGCGTATACAGGAACACTGAAGCTTTCTTT. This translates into CASSVYRNTEAFF.